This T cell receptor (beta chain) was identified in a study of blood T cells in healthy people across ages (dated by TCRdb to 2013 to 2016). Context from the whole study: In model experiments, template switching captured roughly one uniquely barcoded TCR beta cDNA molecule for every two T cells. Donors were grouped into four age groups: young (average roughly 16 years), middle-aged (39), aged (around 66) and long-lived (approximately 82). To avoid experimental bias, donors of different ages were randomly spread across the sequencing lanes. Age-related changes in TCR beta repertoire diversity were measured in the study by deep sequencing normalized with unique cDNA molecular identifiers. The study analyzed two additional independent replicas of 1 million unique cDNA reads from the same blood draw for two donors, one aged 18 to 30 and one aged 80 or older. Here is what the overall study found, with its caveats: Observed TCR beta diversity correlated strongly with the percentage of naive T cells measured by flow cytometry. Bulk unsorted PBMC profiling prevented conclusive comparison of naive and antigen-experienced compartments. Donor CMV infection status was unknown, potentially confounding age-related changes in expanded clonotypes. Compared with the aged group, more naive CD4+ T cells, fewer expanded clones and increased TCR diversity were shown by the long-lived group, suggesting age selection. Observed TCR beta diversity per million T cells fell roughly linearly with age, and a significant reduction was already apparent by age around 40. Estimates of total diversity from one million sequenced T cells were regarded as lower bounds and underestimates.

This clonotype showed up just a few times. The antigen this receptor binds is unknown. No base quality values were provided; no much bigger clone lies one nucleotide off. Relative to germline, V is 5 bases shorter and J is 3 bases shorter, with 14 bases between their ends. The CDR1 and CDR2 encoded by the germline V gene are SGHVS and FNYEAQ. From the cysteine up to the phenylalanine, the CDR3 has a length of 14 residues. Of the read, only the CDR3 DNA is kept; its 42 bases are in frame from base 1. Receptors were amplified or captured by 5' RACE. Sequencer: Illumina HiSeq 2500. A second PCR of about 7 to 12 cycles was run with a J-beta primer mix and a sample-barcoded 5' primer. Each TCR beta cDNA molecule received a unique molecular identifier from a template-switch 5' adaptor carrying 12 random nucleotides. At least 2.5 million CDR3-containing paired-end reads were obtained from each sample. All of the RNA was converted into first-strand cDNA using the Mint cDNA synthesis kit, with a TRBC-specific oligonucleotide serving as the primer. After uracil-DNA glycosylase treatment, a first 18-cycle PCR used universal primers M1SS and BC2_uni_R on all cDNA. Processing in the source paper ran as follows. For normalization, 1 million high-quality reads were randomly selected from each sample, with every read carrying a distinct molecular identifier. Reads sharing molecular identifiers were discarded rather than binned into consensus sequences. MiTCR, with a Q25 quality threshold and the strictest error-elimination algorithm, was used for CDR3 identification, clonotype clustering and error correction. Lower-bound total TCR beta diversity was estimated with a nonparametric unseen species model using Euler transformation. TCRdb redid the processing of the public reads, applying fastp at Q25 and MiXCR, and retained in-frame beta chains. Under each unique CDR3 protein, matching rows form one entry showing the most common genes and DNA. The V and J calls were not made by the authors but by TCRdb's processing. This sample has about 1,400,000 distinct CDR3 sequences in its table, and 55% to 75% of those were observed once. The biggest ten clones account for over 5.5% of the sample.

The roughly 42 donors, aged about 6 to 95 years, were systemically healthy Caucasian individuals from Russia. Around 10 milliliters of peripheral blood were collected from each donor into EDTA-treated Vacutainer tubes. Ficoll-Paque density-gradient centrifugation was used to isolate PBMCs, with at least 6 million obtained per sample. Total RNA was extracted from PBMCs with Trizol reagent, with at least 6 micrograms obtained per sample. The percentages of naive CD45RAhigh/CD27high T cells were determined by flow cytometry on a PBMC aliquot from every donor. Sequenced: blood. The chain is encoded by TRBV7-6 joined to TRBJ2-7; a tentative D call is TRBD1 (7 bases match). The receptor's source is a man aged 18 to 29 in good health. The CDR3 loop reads CASSVAGQNYEQYF. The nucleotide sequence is TGTGCCAGCAGCGTGGCGGGACAGAACTACGAGCAGTACTTC.